Listed below are T cell receptor beta chains from one sample, sequenced in a study of blood T cell repertoires in COVID-19. Clones were read by immunoSEQ multiplex PCR, and TCRdb kept only the in-frame ones, dropping some. The data show more than 85,000 clones, around 87% seen once. The sample comprised peripheral blood. These receptors originate from a human donor in a cohort sampled during active COVID-19. CDR3s include the opening cysteine and the closing phenylalanine or tryptophan.

TRBV5-6	CASSLAGINEKLFF
TRBV6-5	CASSSRGMISGNTIYF
TRBV28	CASSFASSYEQYF
TRBV5-1	CASSSEGTSYNEQFF
TRBV5-1	CASKVLAGDTGELFF
TRBV5-1	CASSYSDRNGYTF
TRBV9	CASSGTENSPLHF
TRBV2	CASSGQGRYNEQFF
TRBV5-6	CASSSWLAGDTGELFF
TRBV2	CASSTPPGTGRLPYNEKLFF
TRBV7-9	CASSRPGGETQYF
TRBV27	CASSLGQGSYNEQFF
TRBV2	CASRDLDRNTEAFF
TRBV7-2	CASSPDRAYNEQFF
TRBV5-1	CASSLDRLNTEAFF
TRBV28	CASSPATSGVYEQYF
TRBV27	CASSFRLAKNIQYF
TRBV19	CASSIGPGLYEQYF
TRBV19	CASKGAGAGQDEKLFF
TRBV7-2	CASSPFGGANEQFF
TRBV7-3	CASSFSPTTLMQYF
TRBV27	CASSLPTGLPTDTQYF
TRBV9	CASSVDGGLTDTQYF
TRBV7-6	CASSLVRSAGGPPYEQYF
TRBV11-3	CASSSRSRGHEQFF
TRBV27	CASKTLQGNEQFF
TRBV3-1/TRBV3-2	CASSLSSPSGPREVHETQYF
TRBV3-1/TRBV3-2	CASSQGTDSGSPLHF
TRBV27	CASSITDTHHEQYF
TRBV28	CAINRGVGAGELFF
TRBV3-1/TRBV3-2	CASSQPLLRSGNTIYF
TRBV19	CASSPDGRETQYF
TRBV19	CASSMWSGGEETQYF
TRBV7-2	CASSYRGLGNEKLFF
TRBV10-3	CAISDVGPDTQYF
TRBV18	CASSPDKGNQPQHF
TRBV6-1	CASSERTGTNEKLFF
TRBV28	CASRATGYGYTF
TRBV10-2	CASRPGLKETQYF
TRBV11-2	CASSLSAGVVGTQYF
TRBV7-9	CASSSTGSRTGELFF
TRBV5-5	CASSLRLAGAGYGYTF
TRBV6-2/TRBV6-3	CASSYTGQAFF
TRBV28	CASRAYGTQNTGELFF
TRBV28	CAAGQLSYEQYF
TRBV7-9	CASSSTTGTGTYEQYF
TRBV11-2	CASSSRDRDIGNTIYF
TRBV11-1	CASSYGGAGTDTQYF
TRBV7-9	CASSLARALSGANVLTF
TRBV27	CASLTGVGSPLHF
TRBV4-2	CASSQEGALGQETQYF
TRBV25-1	CASSDFTDTQYF
TRBV5-5	CASSLHSDYGYTF
TRBV7-9	CASSYTGSNQPQHF
TRBV9	CASSVQAGTSGANVLTF
TRBV2	CASKLADETQYF
TRBV19	CASSATGGTDTQYF